This T cell receptor (beta chain) comes out of a study of CD8+ T cells in alopecia areata. Trimming stripped 1 base from V and 3 bases from J, with 16 bases between. CDR3 length: 15 residues. Germline CDR1 reads SQVTM; CDR2 reads ANQGSEA. The sequencing template was cDNA reverse transcribed from extracted RNA. Sequenced by immunoSEQ multiplex PCR; TCRdb stores in-frame clones only, minus some. The table records tens of thousands of clones, 55% to 75% of them present only once. This clone has a handful of counts. The treatment is: oral pan-JAK inhibitor, 5-10 mg twice daily. PBMCs, the starting material, were the source of sorted CD4+ and CD8+ T cells.

The sample in question was CD8+ T cells sorted from blood, obtained at week 4, from a patient treated with tofacitinib. V gene TRBV29-1 combines with J gene TRBJ2-7; D gene ambiguous. The TCR was taken from a human donor with alopecia areata. The CDR3 DNA sequence: TGCAGCGTTGAAGGTTCTGACTCTACGGACTACGAGCAGTACTTC. Protein sequence: CSVEGSDSTDYEQYF.